This TCR beta chain was recovered during a study of blood T cell repertoires in COVID-19. Germline CDR1 and CDR2: GTSNPN and SVGIG (reference sequence). Between the trimmed V and J ends, which lost 2 bases and 4 bases, there was a span of 8 bases. The CDR3 has 13 residues. Method: immunoSEQ multiplex PCR; TCRdb's copy keeps in-frame clones and lacks some. In the table there are roughly 430,000 clones, 88% of which are singletons. The clonotype originates from a woman aged 40 to 50 with acute COVID-19. Specimen: PBMCs or T cells enriched from blood (not recorded which). The chain is built from TRBV30 and TRBJ2-2; D gene unclear. The CDR3 DNA sequence: TGTGCCTGGAGTAACCTAGGCACCGGGGAGCTGTTTTTT. This encodes CAWSNLGTGELFF.